Described below is a single T cell receptor (beta chain) sequence and its context. The data were taken from a study of blood T cell repertoires in COVID-19. On the study more broadly: Specimens from acute and convalescent COVID-19 originated in the United States, Italy and Spain.

Original handling: Amplification from reference gene primers served as the basis for estimated nucleated cell counts. Sequencing was performed with immunoSEQ multiplex PCR; in TCRdb, only in-frame clones are kept and a portion is missing. Clonal size and the V and J genes are those of that table, whereas D and trimming came from the DNA. Of fewer than 300,000 clones detected, roughly 80% appear once; the ten largest clones hold around 16%. V lost 2 bases and J lost 2, with 7 bases in between. CDR3 length equals 14 residues. CDR1 is SGHVS and CDR2 is FNYEAQ in the germline V gene. This sequence joins TRBV7-6 and TRBJ1-3, with D maybe TRBD1 (5 bases). The material sequenced was peripheral blood. The sequence was collected from a person aged 65-85 years with COVID-19, enrolled during active disease. CDR3 sequence: CASSLQGPGNTIYF. CDR3 DNA: TGTGCCAGCAGCTTACAGGGCCCTGGAAACACCATATATTTT.